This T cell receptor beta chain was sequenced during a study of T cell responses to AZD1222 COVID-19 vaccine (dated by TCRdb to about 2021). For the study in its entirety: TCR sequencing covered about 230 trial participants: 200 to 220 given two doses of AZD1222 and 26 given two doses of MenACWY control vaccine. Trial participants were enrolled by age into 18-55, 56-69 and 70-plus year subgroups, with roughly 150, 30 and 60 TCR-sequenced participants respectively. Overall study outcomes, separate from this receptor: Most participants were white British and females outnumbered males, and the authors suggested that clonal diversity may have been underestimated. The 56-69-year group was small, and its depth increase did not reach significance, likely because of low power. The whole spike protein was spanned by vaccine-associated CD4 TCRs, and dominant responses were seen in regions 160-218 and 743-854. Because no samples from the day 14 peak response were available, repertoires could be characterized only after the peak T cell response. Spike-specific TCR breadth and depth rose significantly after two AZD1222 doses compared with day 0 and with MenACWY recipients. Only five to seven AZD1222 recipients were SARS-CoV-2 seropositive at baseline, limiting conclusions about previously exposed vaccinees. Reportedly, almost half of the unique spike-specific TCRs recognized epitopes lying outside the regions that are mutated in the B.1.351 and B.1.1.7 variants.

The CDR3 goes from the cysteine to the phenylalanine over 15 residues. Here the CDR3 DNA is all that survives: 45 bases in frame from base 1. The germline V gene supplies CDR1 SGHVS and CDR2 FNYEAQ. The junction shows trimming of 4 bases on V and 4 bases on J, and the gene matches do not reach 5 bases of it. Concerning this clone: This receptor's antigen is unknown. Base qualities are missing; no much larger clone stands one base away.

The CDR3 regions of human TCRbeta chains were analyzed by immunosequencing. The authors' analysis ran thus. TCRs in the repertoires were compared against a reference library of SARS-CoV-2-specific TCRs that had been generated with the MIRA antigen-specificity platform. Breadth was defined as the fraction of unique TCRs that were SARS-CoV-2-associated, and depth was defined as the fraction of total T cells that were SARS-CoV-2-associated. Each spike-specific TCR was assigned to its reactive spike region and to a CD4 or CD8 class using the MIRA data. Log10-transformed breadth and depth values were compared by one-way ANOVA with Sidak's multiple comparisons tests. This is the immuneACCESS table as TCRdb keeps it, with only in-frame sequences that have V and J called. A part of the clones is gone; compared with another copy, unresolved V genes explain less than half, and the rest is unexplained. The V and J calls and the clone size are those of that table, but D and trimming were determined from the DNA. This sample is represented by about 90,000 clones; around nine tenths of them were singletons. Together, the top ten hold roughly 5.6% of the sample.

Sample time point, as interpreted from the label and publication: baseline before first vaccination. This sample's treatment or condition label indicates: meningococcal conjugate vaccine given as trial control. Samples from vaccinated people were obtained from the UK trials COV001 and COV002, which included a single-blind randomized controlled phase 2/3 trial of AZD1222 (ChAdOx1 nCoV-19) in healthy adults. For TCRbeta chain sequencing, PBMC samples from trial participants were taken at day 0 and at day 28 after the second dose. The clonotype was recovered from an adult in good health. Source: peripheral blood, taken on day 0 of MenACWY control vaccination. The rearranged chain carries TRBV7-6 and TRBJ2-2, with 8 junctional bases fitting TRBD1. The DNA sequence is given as TGTGCCAGCAGCTCAGGGACAGGCCTCACCGGGGAGCTGTTTTTT. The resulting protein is CASSSGTGLTGELFF.